This T cell receptor (beta chain) was obtained from a study of T cell responses to AZD1222 COVID-19 vaccine. CDR1 is SGHNT and CDR2 is YYREEE in the germline V gene (reference sequence). This CDR3 is 16 amino acids long. V lost 4 bases and J lost 0, with 16 bases in between. Notes on this clone: Its antigen is not identified.

Findings of the study overall: Spike-specific TCR breadth and depth both grew after two AZD1222 doses. Most donors were white British, females outnumbered males, and clonal diversity was possibly underestimated.

The repertoire was sequenced with immunoSEQ multiplex PCR; TCRdb's copy has only in-frame clones and lacks some. The table has approximately 92,000 clones, roughly nine tenths seen once. Sequencing was performed on peripheral blood, taken on day 0 of AZD1222 vaccination. This chain connects TRBV5-4 to TRBJ1-2, with D perhaps TRBD1 (6 bases). This receptor was taken from an adult in good health. This CDR3 reads CASSPYVGAANYGYTF. The CDR3 nucleotides read TGTGCCAGCAGCCCCTACGTGGGGGCTGCTAACTATGGCTACACCTTC. Using reference TRBV5-4 and TRBJ1-2 for the parts outside the CDR3, the full variable domain is ETGVTQSPTHLIKTRGQQVTLRCSSQSGHNTVSWYQQALGQGPQFIFQYYREEENGRGNFPPRFSGLQFPNYSSELNVNALELDDSALYLCASSPYVGAANYGYTFGSGTRLTVV.